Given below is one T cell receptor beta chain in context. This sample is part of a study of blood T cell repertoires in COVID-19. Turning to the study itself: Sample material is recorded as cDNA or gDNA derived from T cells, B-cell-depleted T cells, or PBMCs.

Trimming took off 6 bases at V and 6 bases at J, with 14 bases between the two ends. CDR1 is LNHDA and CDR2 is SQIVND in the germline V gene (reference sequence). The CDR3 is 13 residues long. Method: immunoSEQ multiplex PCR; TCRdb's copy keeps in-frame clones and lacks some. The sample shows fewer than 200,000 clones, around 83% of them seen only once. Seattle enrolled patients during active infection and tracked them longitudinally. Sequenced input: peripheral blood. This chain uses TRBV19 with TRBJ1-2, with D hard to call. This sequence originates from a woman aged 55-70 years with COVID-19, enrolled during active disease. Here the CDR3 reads CASSVYQEDGYTF. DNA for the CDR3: TGTGCCAGTAGCGTATACCAGGAGGATGGCTACACCTTC.